The source of this T cell receptor beta chain is a study of blood T cells in healthy people across ages. A second about 7 to 11 cycle PCR used barcoded and J-beta primers. Every cDNA was tagged by a template-switch adaptor with 12 random nucleotides. Every sample returned 2.5 million or more CDR3-containing paired-end reads. TCRdb ran MiXCR on the 5' RACE reads and lists one entry per CDR3 protein. This repertoire shows some 640,000 distinct CDR3 sequences, roughly 30% found once; its top ten account for approximately 14%. This clonotype was observed at least ten times. Relative to the germline gene, one junction end is altered; a read error may explain this. Germline assignment: CDR1 SGHRS and CDR2 YFSETQ. CDR3 length: 14 residues.

This rearrangement joins TRBV5-1 to TRBJ1-1; D is possibly TRBD1 (6 bases). Sequenced sample: blood. The clonotype comes from a woman aged 80 or older in good health. The CDR3 region is CASSLGQSNTEAFF. The CDR3 region has the DNA TGTGCCAGCAGCCTCGGACAGTCGAACACTGAAGCTTTCTTT.